This is a list of T cell receptor beta chains from one sample in a study of blood T cells in healthy people across ages. TCRdb processed the 5' RACE reads anew with MiXCR; each CDR3 protein has one entry. In the table there are hundreds of thousands of distinct CDR3 sequences, under 55% of which are singletons. The sample consisted of blood. The receptors stem from a man aged 55 to 70 in good health. CDR3s include the opening cysteine and the closing phenylalanine or tryptophan. The D gene is left open where the match is weak. Size values are once, few and many counts, or a class for expanded clones, and some rows have none.

clone size,V gene,D gene,J gene,CDR3 DNA,CDR3 protein
once,TRBV24-1,-,TRBJ2-7,TGTGCCACCAGTGATTTCGAGGACCACGAGCAGTACTTC,CATSDFEDHEQYF
few,TRBV9,-,TRBJ2-3,TGTGCCAGCAGCGTAGAGAAAGATACGCAGTATTTT,CASSVEKDTQYF
-,TRBV20-1,TRBD1,TRBJ2-5,TGCAGTGCTAGAGATCTGGGACAGGTAGTAGGTGAGCAGTACTTC,CSARDLGQVVGEQYF
-,TRBV20-1,-,TRBJ2-3,TGCAGTGCTAGAGTGGGTGCCCCAGATACGCAGTATTTT,CSARVGAPDTQYF
once,TRBV6-2/TRBV6-3,-,TRBJ1-2,TGTGCCAGTAGACGGTACGGTTCTAACTATGGCTACACCTTC,CASRRYGSNYGYTF
few,TRBV7-9,TRBD1,TRBJ1-4,TGTGCCAGCAGCTTCGGGACAGGGGGCCTATCTGAAAAACTGTTTTTT,CASSFGTGGLSEKLFF
-,TRBV7-9,-,TRBJ2-7,TGTGCCAGCAGCCGAGACACGGACTACGAGCAGTACTTC,CASSRDTDYEQYF
-,TRBV12-1,-,TRBJ1-4,TGTGCCAGCACCCTTTCCGAGGATATCCCCCATGAAAAACTGTTTTTT,CASTLSEDIPHEKLFF
-,TRBV7-9,-,TRBJ2-2,TGTGCCAGCAGCCGCACCCCCGGGACAATTAACACCGGGGAGTTGTTTTTT,CASSRTPGTINTGELFF
-,TRBV4-2,-,TRBJ2-5,-,CASSSFRGQPQHFGDGTQYF
-,TRBV11-2,-,TRBJ2-3,TGTGCCAGCAGCCAACAATGGCTCGGGTCGGATACGCAGTATTTT,CASSQQWLGSDTQYF
few,TRBV7-9,-,TRBJ1-4,TGTGCCAGCAGTCAAAGGAGGGTAGTAGATGAAAAACTGTTTTTT,CASSQRRVVDEKLFF
-,TRBV5-6,-,TRBJ2-5,TGTGCCAGCGGGCCCGCTTCAGAGACCCAGTACTTC,CASGPASETQYF
-,TRBV2,TRBD2,TRBJ2-1,TGTGCCAGCATGGGGGGGGGCTACAATGAGCAGTTCTTC,CASMGGGYNEQFF
-,TRBV7-2,TRBD2,TRBJ2-3,TGTGCCAGCAGCTTTGACGGGGGGGCAAGAGATACGCAGTATTTT,CASSFDGGARDTQYF
many,TRBV6-1,TRBD1,TRBJ1-6,TGTGCCAGCGACGAATTTCAGGGGGATTATTCACCCCTCCACTTT,CASDEFQGDYSPLHF
few,TRBV4-3,-,TRBJ2-5,TGCGCCAGCAGCCAAGGGGCAGGGATATGGCAAGAGACCCAGTACTTC,CASSQGAGIWQETQYF
-,TRBV25-1,-,TRBJ2-1,TGTGCCAGCACCGCGGGTTCCTACAATGAGCAGTTCTTC,CASTAGSYNEQFF
-,TRBV5-1,TRBD1,TRBJ2-2,TGCGCCAGCAGCGAGGACAGGGGTACGAACACCGGGGAGCTGTTTTTT,CASSEDRGTNTGELFF
-,TRBV11-2,-,TRBJ1-1,TGTGCCAGCAGCCCCCGGGTGGGCCCTGAAGCTTTCTTT,CASSPRVGPEAFF
-,TRBV5-6,-,TRBJ2-7,TGTGCCAGCAGCTGGGGGGGACAAAGCTCCTACAATGAGCAGTACTTC,CASSWGGQSSYNEQYF
few,TRBV3-1,-,TRBJ1-2,TGTGCCAGCAGCCAAGTTAACGGTGGCTACACCTTC,CASSQVNGGYTF
-,TRBV9,-,TRBJ2-1,TGTGCCAGCAGCGTAGCTGGGACCAAGGTATATGAGCAGTTCTTC,CASSVAGTKVYEQFF
-,TRBV4-3,-,TRBJ1-1,TGCGCCAGCAGCCAAGAAGCGGGATCCACTGAAGCTTTCTTT,CASSQEAGSTEAFF
-,TRBV6-5,-,TRBJ1-2,TGTGCCAGCAGTTCCGTGGTACAGGGCTACACCTTC,CASSSVVQGYTF
once,TRBV20-1,-,TRBJ2-1,TGCAGTGCTAGGGATCCCCTAAACAATCAGCAGTTCTTC,CSARDPLNNQQFF
-,TRBV6-2/TRBV6-3,TRBD1,TRBJ2-7,TGTGCCAGCCTAGGGACAGGCAGAGAGTACTTC,CASLGTGREYF
-,TRBV20-1,-,TRBJ2-7,TGCAGTGCGAGACAGAAGCCTCTGTCCTACGAGCAGTACTTC,CSARQKPLSYEQYF
-,TRBV20-1,TRBD1,TRBJ2-7,TGCAGTGCTAGTACAGGGGAGTTTGGTTACGAGCAGTACTTC,CSASTGEFGYEQYF
few,TRBV20-1,TRBD1,TRBJ2-4,TGCAGTGCTAGCGATCCTTCCGGGACAGGGGGCTGGAACATTCAGTACTTC,CSASDPSGTGGWNIQYF
-,TRBV9,TRBD2,TRBJ2-7,TGTGCCAGCAGCGTAGAAGGGGGGACTAGCTCGTCCGAGCAGTACTTC,CASSVEGGTSSSEQYF
few,TRBV12-3/TRBV12-4,-,TRBJ1-6,TGTGCCAGCAGTTTGGGCACTGCCTATAATTCACCCCTCCACTTT,CASSLGTAYNSPLHF
-,TRBV7-2,TRBD2,TRBJ2-1,TGTGCCAGCAGCCCCCGGGGAGCGGGGAACTACAATGAGCAGTTCTTC,CASSPRGAGNYNEQFF
few,TRBV4-3,-,TRBJ2-7,TGCGCCAGCAGCCAAGATCGGGGATTTTCGAGTTACGAGCAGTACTTC,CASSQDRGFSSYEQYF
few,TRBV7-9,-,TRBJ1-5,TGTGCCAGCAGCTTAGAGGGAACTCAGGGTCAGCCCCAGCATTTT,CASSLEGTQGQPQHF
-,TRBV30,-,TRBJ2-7,TGTGCCTGGAGTGTAAAAGGGACCTCGGTGCAGTACTTC,CAWSVKGTSVQYF
few,TRBV6-5,-,TRBJ1-1,TGTGCCAGCAGGTGGGTGGGGAACACTGAAGCTTTCTTT,CASRWVGNTEAFF
many,TRBV27,-,TRBJ2-7,TGTGCCAGCAGGGCCACTTATAGCACCTCCTACGAGCAGTACTTC,CASRATYSTSYEQYF
few,TRBV12-3/TRBV12-4,-,TRBJ1-2,TGTGCCAGCAGTGATATGGGTGGCTACACCTTC,CASSDMGGYTF
-,TRBV21-1,-,TRBJ2-7,TGTGCCAGCAGCAGGGGACTAGGGGCTTACGAGCAGTACTTC,CASSRGLGAYEQYF
-,TRBV27,-,TRBJ1-1,TGTGCCGGCAGTCCCCTTGGAGGGCTCCCTGAAGCTTTCTTT,CAGSPLGGLPEAFF
-,TRBV3-1,-,TRBJ1-6,TGTGCCAGCAGCCGGTCCGAACAGGGTTCGGATTCACCCCTCCACTTT,CASSRSEQGSDSPLHF
few,TRBV7-8,TRBD2,TRBJ2-7,TGTGCCAGCAGCTTAGAAAGCGGGGGTTTACTCTACGAGCAGTACTTC,CASSLESGGLLYEQYF
-,TRBV5-4,-,TRBJ2-5,TGTGCCAGCAACGACCAAAGTTACCAAGAGACCCAGTACTTC,CASNDQSYQETQYF
-,TRBV20-1,TRBD1,TRBJ1-2,TGCAGTGCTAGACCCTATGGACAGGGGGCCCATGGCTACACCTTC,CSARPYGQGAHGYTF
-,TRBV7-9,-,TRBJ2-3,TGTGCCAGCGAATACCAGCCAGCGCGTGGGAGAGATACGCAGTATTTT,CASEYQPARGRDTQYF
few,TRBV12-3/TRBV12-4,TRBD2,TRBJ2-3,TGTGCCAGCAACCAGGGACTAGCGAGCACAGATACGCAGTATTTT,CASNQGLASTDTQYF